The 3 T cell receptor beta chains presented below share a single source sample, sequenced in a study of blood T cell repertoires in COVID-19. Using immunoSEQ multiplex PCR, the repertoire was profiled, and TCRdb retains in-frame clones only, with some absent. The sample lists around 130,000 clones, approximately 84% occurring once. The sequenced sample consisted of PBMCs or T cells enriched from blood (not recorded which). The receptors come from a woman between 50 and 59 years old with acute COVID-19.

The CDR3 region has the DNA TGTGCCAGCAGCTCCCTCTTCACCGCAGCTAATGAAAAACTGTTTTTT. It codes for CASSSLFTAANEKLFF. The chain uses TRBV7-9 and TRBJ1-4; D call uncertain. CDR3 length equals 16 residues. The germline gives CDR1 SEHNR, CDR2 FQNEAQ (reference sequence). The V end lost 4 bases, the J end lost 3 bases, and 15 bases lay between the germline ends. The full variable domain, with the rest looked up from reference TRBV7-9 and TRBJ1-4, is DTGVSQNPRHKITKRGQNVTFRCDPISEHNRLYWYRQTLGQGPEFLTYFQNEAQLEKSRLLSDRFSAERPKGSFSTLEIQRTEQGDSAMYLCASSSLFTAANEKLFFGSGTQLSVL.

This clone was detected a few times. V gene TRBV28 combines with J gene TRBJ1-2; TRBD1 agrees at 8 bases. Trimming cost V 8 bases and J 7 bases; bases outside gene matches: 12. Germline V lookup: CDR1 MDHEN, CDR2 SYDVKM. The CDR3 is 14 residues long. In DNA form, the CDR3 reads TGTGCCAGCGGCCGTCAGGGGGCGCACAGTGGCTACACCTTC. Translating gives CASGRQGAHSGYTF.

The chain has TRBV19 and TRBJ2-1; 8 bases align to TRBD1. V lost 1 base, J lost 7 bases, and 9 bases stayed unmatched. The germline V gene encodes CDR1 LNHDA and CDR2 SQIVND (reference sequence). CDR3 length: 16 amino acids. The CDR3 loop is CASSIARQGSWNEQFF. Here the CDR3 DNA reads TGTGCCAGTAGTATAGCCCGACAGGGGAGTTGGAATGAGCAGTTCTTC. The full variable domain, with the rest looked up from reference TRBV19 and TRBJ2-1, is DGGITQSPKYLFRKEGQNVTLSCEQNLNHDAMYWYRQDPGQGLRLIYYSQIVNDFQKGDIAEGYSVSREKKESFPLTVTSAQKNPTAFYLCASSIARQGSWNEQFFGPGTRLTVL.